The 5 T cell receptor beta chains given below trace back to one sample, sequenced in a study of blood T cell repertoires in COVID-19. Produced via immunoSEQ multiplex PCR; TCRdb's table is partial and in-frame only. The sample contains around 220,000 clones, under 90% of which appear only once. The sample taken for sequencing was peripheral blood. These receptors all come from a man aged 30 to 39 with active or convalescent COVID-19.

This rearrangement joins TRBV29-1 to TRBJ1-4; possible D gene TRBD1, 5 bases. Germline-derived CDR1 and CDR2 are SQVTM and ANQGSEA. The CDR3 loop spans 12 amino acids. Trimming removed 6 bases at V and 7 bases at J, with 12 bases between. Here the CDR3 reads CSVRQSPEKLFF. The DNA of the CDR3 is TGCAGCGTCCGACAGTCCCCTGAAAAACTGTTTTTT.

This clone was counted a single time. V usage is TRBV9 and J usage is TRBJ2-2; D might be TRBD2 (6 bases). V lost 0 bases, J lost 7 bases, and 10 bases lay in between. Germline assignment: CDR1 SGDLS and CDR2 YYNGEE. This CDR3 region has 14 residues. The CDR3 protein is CASSVVGEVGELFF. The DNA of the CDR3 is TGTGCCAGCAGCGTAGTGGGGGAGGTCGGGGAGCTGTTTTTT.

The chain employs TRBV7-6 and TRBJ2-7, with TRBD1 as a possible D gene (5 bases). In germline, CDR1 is SGHVS, CDR2 FNYEAQ. Trimming stripped 2 bases from V and 5 bases from J, with 13 bases between. This CDR3 spans 14 amino acids. For the CDR3, the DNA is TGTGCCAGCAGCTTAAGGGGTGTTGCAGACGAGCAGTACTTC. This codes for CASSLRGVADEQYF.

This chain connects TRBV4-1 to TRBJ2-3; D might be TRBD1 (6 bases). The CDR3 sequence is 17 residues long. Germline assignment: CDR1 MGHRA and CDR2 YSYEKL. Trimming left V 1 base short and J 3 bases short, with 17 bases between. The CDR3 spells CASSQVRAGTLTDTQYF. CDR3 nucleotides: TGCGCCAGCAGCCAAGTCCGGGCAGGGACATTAACAGATACGCAGTATTTT.

The chain is built from TRBV19 and TRBJ1-2, with 8 bases aligning to TRBD1. V shed 6 bases and J 7 bases; nucleotides not matched to a gene: 4. The CDR3 sequence is 12 residues long. Germline V lookup: CDR1 LNHDA, CDR2 SQIVND (reference sequence). Written as DNA, the CDR3 is TGTGCCAGTAGCAACACAGGGGGTGGCTACACCTTC. Translated, it gives CASSNTGGGYTF.